Following are 11 T cell receptor beta chains from one sample sequenced in a study of blood T cell repertoires in COVID-19 (dated by TCRdb to about 2020). Library method: the immunoSEQ multiplex PCR assay. The table was pulled from immuneACCESS by TCRdb, which kept in-frame rearrangements only. Such tables lose some clones; where checked, under half of the loss comes from unresolved V genes, and the rest has no known cause. In this sample the table shows fewer than 300,000 clones, 81% of which occur a single time. Jointly, the top ten make up roughly 2.9% of the sample. The sequenced material came from peripheral blood. Every receptor here comes from an older woman with active or convalescent COVID-19.

The chain is built from TRBV3-1 (or the pseudogene TRBV3-2) and TRBJ2-5; tentative D call: TRBD2 (6 bases). V was pared by 0 bases and J by 7 bases, with 15 bases between. In germline, CDR1 is LGHDT, CDR2 YNNKEL (reference sequence). The CDR3 is 15 amino acids. CDR3 sequence (DNA): TGTGCCAGCAGCCAAGATAGTAGCGGTGTAGGGACCCAGTACTTC. It specifies CASSQDSSGVGTQYF.

This sequence joins TRBV19 and TRBJ1-6; perhaps TRBD1 as D (6 bases). Germline assignment: CDR1 LNHDA and CDR2 SQIVND (reference sequence). CDR3 size: 15 residues. Between the trimmed V and J ends, which lost 1 base and 7 bases, there was a span of 11 bases. This chain's CDR3 is CASSIANRANSPLHF. Here the CDR3 DNA reads TGTGCCAGTAGTATAGCGAACAGGGCCAATTCACCCCTCCACTTT.

The chain employs TRBV6-1 and TRBJ2-7; possibly TRBD1 for D (5 bases). The V gene's germline CDR1 is MNHNS and CDR2 SASEGT. Trimming left V 6 bases short and J 3 bases short, with 12 bases between. The CDR3 is 13 residues long. The CDR3 is CASRQDTFYEQYF. CDR3 nucleotides: TGTGCCAGCAGACAGGACACCTTCTACGAGCAGTACTTC.

In nucleotides, the CDR3 is TGCGCCAGCAGCTTGCAATCGAGGGAGACCCAGTACTTC. Translation: CASSLQSRETQYF. The chain links TRBV5-1 to TRBJ2-5; D gene uncertain. The CDR3 spans 13 residues. Trimming removed 1 base at V and 5 bases at J, with 9 bases between. Germline V gives CDR1 SGHRS, CDR2 YFSETQ.

The rearrangement uses TRBV25-1 and TRBJ1-5, with D possibly matching TRBD1 (5 bases). This CDR3 contains 14 residues. Between the trimmed V and J ends, which lost 3 bases and 7 bases, there was a span of 13 bases. CDR1 MGHDK and CDR2 SYGVNS come from the germline V gene. In nucleotides, the CDR3 is TGTGCCAGCAGTGAGTGGGGCCAGGACCAGCCCCAGCATTTT. It codes for CASSEWGQDQPQHF.

This clone was detected many times. Other DNA sequences of this sample code for an identical CDR3. CDR3 sequence (DNA): TGTGCCAGCAGTTTAAAAGGGGCATATGGCTACACCTTC. Residues: CASSLKGAYGYTF. The chain links TRBV27 to TRBJ1-2; D perhaps matches TRBD1 (5 bases). There are 13 residues in the CDR3. V dropped 2 bases and J dropped 5 bases, with 9 bases sitting between them. Germline V gene lookup returns CDR1 MNHEY and CDR2 SMNVEV (reference sequence).

In its sample, this clone was seen once. The chain couples TRBV4-2 to TRBJ2-1; 7 bases align to TRBD2. The J segment lost 7 bases and the V segment lost 4 bases, leaving 13 bases of the junction unmatched. The CDR3 totals 16 residues. Germline V gene sequence: CDR1 LGHNA, CDR2 YNFKEQ. CDR3 sequence reads: CASSRVGTTGPNEQFF. In DNA form, the CDR3 reads TGTGCCAGCAGCCGAGTTGGGACTACGGGCCCGAATGAGCAGTTCTTC.

The DNA of the CDR3 is TGTGCCAGCAGTTACTCGAGTTGGGGAGGTAATTCACCCCTCCACTTT. This codes for CASSYSSWGGNSPLHF. The chain uses TRBV6-5 and TRBJ1-6; D ambiguous. The CDR3 is made up of 16 amino acids. CDR1 and CDR2 (germline): MNHEY, SVGAGI. V was cut by 0 bases and J by 6 bases, with 12 bases left in between.

The chain joins TRBV4-3 to TRBJ1-5; possibly TRBD1 for D (5 bases). The CDR3 is 15 amino acids. Germline V gives CDR1 LGHNA, CDR2 YSLEER. V shed 0 bases and J shed 5 bases, with 11 bases lying between them. The CDR3 DNA reads TGCGCCAGCAGCCAAGATTGGGGGGGGGATCAGCCCCAGCATTTT. Amino acid sequence: CASSQDWGGDQPQHF.

This chain joins TRBV2 and TRBJ1-1; D is possibly TRBD1 (6 bases). The CDR3 has 13 amino acids. Germline CDR1 and CDR2: SNHLY and FYNNEI. With 5 bases removed from V and 4 bases from J, the gap between germline ends came to 11 bases. This chain's CDR3 is CASSRDTGTEAFF. The CDR3 DNA follows: TGTGCCAGCAGTAGGGACACCGGCACTGAAGCTTTCTTT.

CDR3 nucleotide sequence: TGCAGTGCTAGTAGTCGGGGGGGGGTCACTGAAGCTTTCTTT. Translated: CSASSRGGVTEAFF. The rearrangement links TRBV20-1 to TRBJ1-1; the D gene is possibly TRBD1 (5 bases). Germline V gene lookup returns CDR1 DFQATT and CDR2 SNEGSKA (reference sequence). Trimming left V 3 bases short and J 4 bases short, with 15 bases between. There are 14 residues in the CDR3.